The source of this T cell receptor (beta chain) is a study of blood T cell repertoires in COVID-19. About the study: Collection of acute and convalescent COVID-19 samples took place in the United States, Italy and Spain. In each case, the material was cDNA or gDNA derived from T cells, B-cell-depleted T cells, or PBMCs.

Germline V gene data show CDR1 as KGHSH and CDR2 as LQKENI. With V trimmed by 1 base and J by 2 bases, 4 bases remained unmatched. The length of the CDR3 is 17 residues. This clone was seen just once. Method: immunoSEQ multiplex PCR; TCRdb's copy keeps in-frame clones and lacks some. The table records some 300,000 clones, 85% to 90% of them present only once. Source material: peripheral blood. The chain links TRBV18 to TRBJ1-3; 11 bases are shared with TRBD1. The clonotype was recovered from a man in his 70s with acute or convalescent COVID-19. In DNA, the CDR3 is TGTGCCAGCTCACCACTCTCGGACAGGGGGCCTGGAAACACCATATATTTT. Amino acids: CASSPLSDRGPGNTIYF.